The clone carrying this TCR beta chain was seen a few times. Its matching antigen is unknown. CDR3 length: 18 amino acids. With 2 bases clipped from V and 2 bases from J, the junction kept 9 bases outside the gene matches. Germline values: CDR1 MNHEY, CDR2 SMNVEV (reference sequence). A single record per CDR3 protein comes from TCRdb applying MiXCR to the reads. This repertoire shows about 320,000 distinct CDR3 sequences, more than 9% found once; its top ten account for approximately 4.7%. The sample is drawn from a study of T cell repertoires in cytomegalovirus infection. Looking at the study overall: Both CMV infection and a matching HLA type were indicated by public TCR beta signatures.

Study-wide points: The response measured ex vivo was dominated by TCR beta clonotypes (HLA-C-restricted and CMV-specific). Summed frequency of public TCR beta families distinguished CMV carriers with the relevant HLA.

The rearrangement joins TRBV27 to TRBJ2-3; 11 bases map to TRBD2. The sequenced sample was PBMCs. The clonotype originates from a human donor in good health (CMV status not recorded). Some clones in this sample may be carry-over from other donors' samples. CDR3 sequence (DNA): TGTGCCAGCAGTTTAGTGGCCCGACTAGCGGGACACACAGATACGCAGTATTTT. Its translation: CASSLVARLAGHTDTQYF.